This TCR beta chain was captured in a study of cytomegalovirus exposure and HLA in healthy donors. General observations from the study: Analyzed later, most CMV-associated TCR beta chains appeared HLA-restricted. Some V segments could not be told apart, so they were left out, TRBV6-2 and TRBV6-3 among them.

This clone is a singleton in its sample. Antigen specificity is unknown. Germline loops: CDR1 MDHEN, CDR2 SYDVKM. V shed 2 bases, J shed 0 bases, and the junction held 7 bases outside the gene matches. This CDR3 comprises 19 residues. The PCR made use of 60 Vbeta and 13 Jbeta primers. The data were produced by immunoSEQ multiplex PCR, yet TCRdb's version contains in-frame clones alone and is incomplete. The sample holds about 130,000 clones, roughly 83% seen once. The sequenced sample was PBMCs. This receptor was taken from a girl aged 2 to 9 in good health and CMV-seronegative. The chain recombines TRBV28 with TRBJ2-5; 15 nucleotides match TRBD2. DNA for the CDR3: TGTGCCAGCAGTTTAGAGGGGACTAGCGGGGGGTATCACCAAGAGACCCAGTACTTC. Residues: CASSLEGTSGGYHQETQYF. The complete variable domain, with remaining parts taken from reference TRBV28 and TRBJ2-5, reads DVKVTQSSRYLVKRTGEKVFLECVQDMDHENMFWYRQDPGLGLRLIYFSYDVKMKEKGDIPEGYSVSREKKERFSLILESASTNQTSMYLCASSLEGTSGGYHQETQYFGPGTRLLVL.